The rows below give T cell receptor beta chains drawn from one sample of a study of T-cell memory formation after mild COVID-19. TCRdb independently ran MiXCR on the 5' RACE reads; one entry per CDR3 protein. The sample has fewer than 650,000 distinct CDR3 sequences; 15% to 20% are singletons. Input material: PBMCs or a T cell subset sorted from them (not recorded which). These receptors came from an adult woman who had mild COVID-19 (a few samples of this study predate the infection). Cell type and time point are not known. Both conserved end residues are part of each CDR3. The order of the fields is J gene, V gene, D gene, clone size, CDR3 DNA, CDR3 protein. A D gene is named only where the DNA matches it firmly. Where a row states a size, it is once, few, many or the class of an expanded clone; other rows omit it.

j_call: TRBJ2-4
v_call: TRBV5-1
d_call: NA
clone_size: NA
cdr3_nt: TGCGCCAGCAGCTTGGGCCAGGGAGGCGACATTCAGTACTTC
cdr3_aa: CASSLGQGGDIQYF

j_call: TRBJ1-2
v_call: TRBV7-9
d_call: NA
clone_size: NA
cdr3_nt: TGTGCCAGCAGCGAGGATTTGGGCTATGGCTACACCTTC
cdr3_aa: CASSEDLGYGYTF

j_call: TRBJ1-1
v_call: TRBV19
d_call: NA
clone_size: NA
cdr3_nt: TGTGCCAGTAGTGGCGGCCGGCGAGCGGTGTACACTGAAGCTTTCTTT
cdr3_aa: CASSGGRRAVYTEAFF

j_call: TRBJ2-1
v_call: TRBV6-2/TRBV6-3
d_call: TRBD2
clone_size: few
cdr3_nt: TGTGCCAGCAAAGGGGCGGGAGGAACCAATGAGCAGTTCTTC
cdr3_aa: CASKGAGGTNEQFF

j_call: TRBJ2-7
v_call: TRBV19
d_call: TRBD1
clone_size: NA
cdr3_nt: TGTGCCAGTAGTCCCACAGGGGCCGGCGAGCAGTACTTC
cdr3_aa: CASSPTGAGEQYF

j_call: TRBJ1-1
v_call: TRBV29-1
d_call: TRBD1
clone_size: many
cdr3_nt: TGCAGCGGGGACAGGAAGAACACTGAAGCTTTCTTT
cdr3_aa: CSGDRKNTEAFF

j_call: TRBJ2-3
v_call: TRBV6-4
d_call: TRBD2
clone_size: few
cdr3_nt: TGTGCCAGCAGTGACATAAGCGGGGCAGATACGCAGTATTTT
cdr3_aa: CASSDISGADTQYF

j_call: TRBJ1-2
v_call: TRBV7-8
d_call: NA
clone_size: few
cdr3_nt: TGTGCCAGCAGCGCCTCTCCGGGGGGGGGTGGCTACACCTTC
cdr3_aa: CASSASPGGGGYTF

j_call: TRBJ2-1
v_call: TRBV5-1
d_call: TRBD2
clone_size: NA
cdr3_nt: TGCGCCAGCAGCCCCGGGACTAGGAGCTCCTACAATGAGCAGTTCTTC
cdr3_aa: CASSPGTRSSYNEQFF

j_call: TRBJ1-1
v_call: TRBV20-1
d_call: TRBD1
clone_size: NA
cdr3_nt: TGCAGTGCTTCGGAACAGGGGTCCACTGAAGCTTTCTTT
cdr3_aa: CSASEQGSTEAFF

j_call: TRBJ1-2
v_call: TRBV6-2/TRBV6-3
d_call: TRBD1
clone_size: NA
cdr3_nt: TGTGCCAGCAGTTACGCGGGACAGGTCTATGGCTACACCTTC
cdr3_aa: CASSYAGQVYGYTF

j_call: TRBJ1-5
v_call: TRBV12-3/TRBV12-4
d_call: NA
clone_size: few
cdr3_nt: TGTGCCAGCAGTTTAGGTTTCCCTCGGCCCCAGCATTTT
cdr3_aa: CASSLGFPRPQHF

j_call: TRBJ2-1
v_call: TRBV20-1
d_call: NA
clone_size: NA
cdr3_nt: TGCAGTGTCAGAGCAGCACGCATTACCGATGAGCAGTTCTTC
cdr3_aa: CSVRAARITDEQFF

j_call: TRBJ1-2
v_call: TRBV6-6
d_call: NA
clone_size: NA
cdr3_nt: TGTGCCAGCAGAGGGGGTCTTACAGGGCATGGCTACACCTTC
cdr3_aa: CASRGGLTGHGYTF

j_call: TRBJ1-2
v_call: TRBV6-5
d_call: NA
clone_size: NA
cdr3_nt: TGTGCCAGCAGTTCCCCGGGACGGCTTAACTATGGCTACACCTTC
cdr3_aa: CASSSPGRLNYGYTF

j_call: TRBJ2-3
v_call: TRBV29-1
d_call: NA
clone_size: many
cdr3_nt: TGCAGCGTTGTTCGGAGATATAAGGGTTTCGGCACAGATACGCAGTATTTT
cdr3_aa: CSVVRRYKGFGTDTQYF

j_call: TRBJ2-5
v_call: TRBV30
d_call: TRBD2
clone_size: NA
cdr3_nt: TGTGCCTGGAGTCCGACAGCGGGGGGAGAGACCCAGTACTTC
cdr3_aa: CAWSPTAGGETQYF

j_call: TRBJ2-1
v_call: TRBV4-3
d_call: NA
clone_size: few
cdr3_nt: TGCGCCAGCAGCCAAGGGGAACCTTCCAATGAGCAGTTCTTC
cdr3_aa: CASSQGEPSNEQFF

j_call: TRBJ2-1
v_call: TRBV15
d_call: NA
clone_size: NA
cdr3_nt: TGTGCCACCAGCTCGCATGGGGCAGGCAATGAGCAGTTCTTC
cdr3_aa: CATSSHGAGNEQFF

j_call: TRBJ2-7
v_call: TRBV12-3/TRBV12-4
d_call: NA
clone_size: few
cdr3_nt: TGTGCCAGCAGTTTCCGCCACGAGCAGTACTTC
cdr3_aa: CASSFRHEQYF

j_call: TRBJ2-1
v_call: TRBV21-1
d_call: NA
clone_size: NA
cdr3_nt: TGTGCCAGCAGCTTAAGACTAGCGGGAATGGTGGGTGAGCAGTTCTTC
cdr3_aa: CASSLRLAGMVGEQFF

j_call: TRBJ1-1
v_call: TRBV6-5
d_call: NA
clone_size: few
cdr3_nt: TGTGCCAGCAGTTACGAGGGTTCGAACACTGAAGCTTTCTTT
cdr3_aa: CASSYEGSNTEAFF

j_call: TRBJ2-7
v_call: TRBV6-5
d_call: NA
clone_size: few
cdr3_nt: TGTGCCAGCAGTTCTTTAGGGGTAAACGAGCAGTACTTC
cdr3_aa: CASSSLGVNEQYF

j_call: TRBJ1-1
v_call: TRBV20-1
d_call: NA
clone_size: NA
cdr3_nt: TGCAGTGCTAGAGACCAGCCTGGAACTGAAGCTTTCTTT
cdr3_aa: CSARDQPGTEAFF

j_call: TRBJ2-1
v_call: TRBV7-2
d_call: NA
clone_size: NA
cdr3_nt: TGTGCCAGCAGCTTAGCGGGGGGGCGGGATGAGCAGTTCTTC
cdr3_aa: CASSLAGGRDEQFF

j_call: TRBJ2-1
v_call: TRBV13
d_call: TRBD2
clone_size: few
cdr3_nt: TGTGCCAGCAGCTCAGGACTAGCGGGATTCTTAGATGAGCAGTTCTTC
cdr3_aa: CASSSGLAGFLDEQFF

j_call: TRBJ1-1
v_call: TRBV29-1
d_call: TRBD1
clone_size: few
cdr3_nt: TGCAGCGTGCTGCCCGGGACAGCTAAGAACACTGAAGCTTTCTTT
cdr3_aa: CSVLPGTAKNTEAFF

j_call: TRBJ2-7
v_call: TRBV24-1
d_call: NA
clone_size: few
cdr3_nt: TGTGCCACCAGTGAGGCCCACGGACCCCTCGAGCAGTACTTC
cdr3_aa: CATSEAHGPLEQYF

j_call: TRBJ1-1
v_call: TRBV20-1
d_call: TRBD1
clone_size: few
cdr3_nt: TGCAGTGCTAGAGGCCGGGACAGGGTGTTTGAAGCTTTCTTT
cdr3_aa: CSARGRDRVFEAFF

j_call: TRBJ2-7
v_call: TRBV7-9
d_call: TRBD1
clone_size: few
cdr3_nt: TGTGCCAGCAGCAGTACAGGGGGAAATTTCTACGAGCAGTACTTC
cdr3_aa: CASSSTGGNFYEQYF

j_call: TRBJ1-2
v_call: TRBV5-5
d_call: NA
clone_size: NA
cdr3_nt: TGTGCCAGCAGCTTGGCCCCATCCAGGGGTTATGGCTACACCTTC
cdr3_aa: CASSLAPSRGYGYTF

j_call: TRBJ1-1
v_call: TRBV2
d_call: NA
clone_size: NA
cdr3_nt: TGTGCCAGCAACCAGGGGCTTGCTGAAGCTTTCTTT
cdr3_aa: CASNQGLAEAFF

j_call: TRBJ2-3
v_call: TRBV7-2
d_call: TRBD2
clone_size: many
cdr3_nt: TGTGCCAGCAGCCCGACTAGCGGGGGGGGAGATACGCAGTATTTT
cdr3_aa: CASSPTSGGGDTQYF